These 8 T cell receptor beta chains originate from one sample sequenced in a study of T cell repertoires in cytomegalovirus infection. TCRdb independently ran MiXCR on the reads; one entry per CDR3 protein. Of about 300,000 distinct CDR3 sequences detected, about 26% appear once; the ten largest clones hold 11% to 15%. Sequencing input: PBMCs. Source of these receptors: a human donor in good health (CMV status not recorded). Some clones in this sample may be carry-over from other donors' samples.

This clonotype occurred a few times. The CDR3 loop is CSARGVVAAQETQYF. Written as DNA, the CDR3 is TGCAGTGCTAGAGGGGTAGTGGCGGCCCAAGAGACCCAGTACTTC. The chain carries TRBV20-1 and TRBJ2-5, with D uncertain. Trimming cost V 1 base and J 1 base, with 13 bases left between them. CDR3 length: 15 residues. CDR1 and CDR2 (germline): DFQATT, SNEGSKA (reference sequence).

The table lists this clonotype with many counts. The V call is TRBV7-2, the J call TRBJ1-2; 7 nucleotides align to TRBD1. V was clipped by 5 bases and J by 2 bases; unmatched bases: 5. Per the germline V gene, CDR1 is SGHTA and CDR2 is FQGNSA. The CDR3 is 14 residues long. The CDR3 region is CASSTRDSNYGYTF. In DNA form, the CDR3 reads TGTGCCAGCAGCACCCGGGACAGCAACTATGGCTACACCTTC.

This clonotype has a handful of counts. This CDR3 reads CASQGLGEKLFF. The CDR3 DNA reads TGTGCCAGCCAGGGGCTTGGTGAAAAACTGTTTTTT. V is TRBV6-1 and J is TRBJ1-4; a possible D gene is TRBD1 (6 bases). The V and J ends lost 8 bases and 7 bases respectively, with 11 bases between them. The CDR3 is made up of 12 amino acids. Germline V gene data show CDR1 as MNHNS and CDR2 as SASEGT.

This clonotype has only a few counts. V usage is TRBV3-1 and J usage is TRBJ2-5, with D perhaps assigned TRBD1 or TRBD2 (5 bases each). The CDR3 loop spans 14 amino acids. Trimming left V 5 bases short and J 0 bases short, with 10 bases between. Germline V gene sequence: CDR1 LGHDT, CDR2 YNNKEL (reference sequence). CDR3 region: CASSWDGNQETQYF. In DNA form, the CDR3 reads TGTGCCAGCAGCTGGGACGGGAACCAAGAGACCCAGTACTTC.

The rearrangement uses TRBV7-2 and TRBJ2-3; D is unresolved. Trimming took off 10 bases at V and 2 bases at J, with 10 bases between the two ends. Germline CDR1 SGHTA, CDR2 FQGNSA. The CDR3 length is 12 residues. The CDR3 region is CATTRATDTQYF. CDR3 DNA: TGTGCCACCACCCGGGCCACAGATACGCAGTATTTT.

The table lists this clonotype with a few counts. The chain uses TRBV2 and TRBJ2-3; no clear D. Germline assignment: CDR1 SNHLY and CDR2 FYNNEI. The CDR3 runs 17 residues. Trimming shortened V by 5 bases and J by 4 bases, and 22 bases separated the two germline ends. The CDR3 DNA follows: TGTGCCAGCAGTCCCGTGTCACACTCCCGAATAGCAGATACGCAGTATTTT. It translates to CASSPVSHSRIADTQYF.

The sample holds many counts of this clonotype. The chain links TRBV7-8 to TRBJ2-5; D unresolved. Trimming shortened V by 10 bases and J by 7 bases, and 19 bases separated the two germline ends. This CDR3 has 13 residues. Looked up from germline, CDR1 is SGHVS and CDR2 is FQNEAQ. The DNA of the CDR3 is TGTGCCATTTCCCCTGGCGGTATTCGGACCCAGTACTTC. Its protein product is CAISPGGIRTQYF.

This clonotype was detected ten times or more. The rearrangement joins TRBV7-8 to TRBJ1-1, with D hard to call. The CDR3 contains 12 residues. The V gene's germline CDR1 is SGHVS and CDR2 FQNEAQ. The germline V and J ends were trimmed by 3 bases and 8 bases, with 10 bases remaining between them. CDR3 sequence (DNA): TGTGCCAGCAGCTTGATGGGAGGCGAAGCTTTCTTT. The encoded protein is CASSLMGGEAFF.